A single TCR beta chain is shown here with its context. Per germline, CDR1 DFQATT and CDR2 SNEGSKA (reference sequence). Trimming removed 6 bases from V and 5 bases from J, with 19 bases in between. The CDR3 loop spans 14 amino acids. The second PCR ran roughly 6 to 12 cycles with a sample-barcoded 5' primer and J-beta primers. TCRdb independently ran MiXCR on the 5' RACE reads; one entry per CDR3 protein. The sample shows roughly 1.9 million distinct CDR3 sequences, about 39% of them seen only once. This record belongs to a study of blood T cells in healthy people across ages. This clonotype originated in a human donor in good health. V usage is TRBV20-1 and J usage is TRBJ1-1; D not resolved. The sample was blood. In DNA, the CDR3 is TGCAGTGCATCCGGGAGCTCCCTTGGGACTGAAGCTTTCTTT. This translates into CSASGSSLGTEAFF.